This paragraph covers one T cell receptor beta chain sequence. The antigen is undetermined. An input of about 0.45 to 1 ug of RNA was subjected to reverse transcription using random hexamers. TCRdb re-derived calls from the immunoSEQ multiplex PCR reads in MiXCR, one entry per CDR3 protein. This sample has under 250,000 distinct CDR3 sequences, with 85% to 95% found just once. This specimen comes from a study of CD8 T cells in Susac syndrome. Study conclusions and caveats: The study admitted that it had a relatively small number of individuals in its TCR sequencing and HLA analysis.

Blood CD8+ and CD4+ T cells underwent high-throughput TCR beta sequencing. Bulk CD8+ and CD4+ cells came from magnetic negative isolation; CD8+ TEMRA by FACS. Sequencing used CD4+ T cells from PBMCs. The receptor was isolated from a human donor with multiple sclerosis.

DNA of the CDR3: TGTGCCAGCTCGCGACAGGGGGCGGCTGAAGCTTTCTTT. It encodes CASSRQGAAEAFF. The J gene is TRBJ1-1, the V gene TRBV18, with 10 bases that match TRBD1. The CDR3 covers 13 residues. CDR1 and CDR2 (germline): KGHSH, LQKENI. V lost 6 bases, J lost 6 bases, and 4 bases stayed unmatched.